This TCR beta chain was observed in a study of shared clonotypes between healthy human individuals (dated by TCRdb to the early 2020s). The study in broad terms: Three men and two women, aged 18 to 49 years, made up the cohort. Blood TCR repertoires of about 5 healthy adults were deeply sequenced to estimate repertoire size and the extent of clonotype sharing between individuals. To increase sequencing depth and limit assay-specific biases, TCR repertoire library preparation and sequencing were carried out by different laboratories using diverse techniques. Each donor's leukapheresis produced roughly between about 0.9 and 9.5 billion PBMCs.

Counted from cysteine to phenylalanine, this CDR3 has 15 amino acids. Only CDR3 DNA is held: 45 bases, read in frame from base 1. In the germline V gene, CDR1 corresponds to MNHNS and CDR2 to SASEGT. Relative to germline, V is 3 bases shorter and J is 2 bases shorter, with 10 bases between their ends. Broader findings and caveats from the paper: Pairwise subsampling indicated that sequencing depth was expected to affect the degree of clonotype sharing among donors. Sampling was restricted to blood, and TCR repertoires in tissues likely differ from the TCR repertoires found in blood. Because the study included a small number of donors, the genetic and exposure-history diversity represented was limited.

Donors were healthy HIV-negative adults with no recently reported acute infections or vaccinations. Every donor was a Caucasian adult residing in Nashville, Tennessee, USA. For unsorted samples, approximately 81 million PBMCs were counted, and genomic DNA was extracted using the QIAamp DNA Blood Mini kit. After blood collection by leukapheresis, PBMCs were isolated using Ficoll-Histopaque density gradient centrifugation and then cryopreserved in the vapor phase of liquid nitrogen. As concerns this clone: Its binding antigen is unknown. No per-base quality is available; no much larger clone lies one base away.

Using the deep immunoSEQ assay, TCR CDR3 regions were amplified from genomic DNA by multiplex PCR. Extracted genomic DNA from each cell subset was spread evenly across all wells of several immunoSEQ 96-well plates, with each plate serving as a replicate. Each replicate PCR for unsorted PBMC received roughly 300 ng genomic DNA, equal to tens of thousands of T cell genomes. Ten immunoSEQ deep assay plates were used to sequence the unsorted PBMC genomic DNA. Purified libraries were quantified with a Qubit 3.0 fluorometer, sized on a Bioanalyzer 2100, and re-quantified with the KAPA Library Quantification kit. Each immunoSEQ 96-well plate was sequenced on its own single-read 150-cycle Illumina NextSeq 550 flow cell. Per the source publication's procedure: Because only junctional sequences without quality scores were contained in the immunoSEQ output, filtering matching that applied to full-length reads could not be performed. Sequences were annotated with PyIR, a Python wrapper for IgBLAST v1.9, and V/J genes and CDR3 were assigned using IMGT germline references. Reads were filtered out if the reads had weak V/J assignments (E-value above 1e-6), no CDR3, stop codons, out-of-frame junctions, or ambiguous translated residues. V3J clonotypes were defined by identical inferred V gene, J gene, and CDR3 amino acid sequence. Percentage overlap between repertoires was computed as shared unique clonotypes divided by the size of the smaller repertoire. Three approaches were used to assess repertoire richness: RTK rarefaction, the Chao1 estimator, and Recon v2.1 estimates of unobserved clonotypes. This immuneACCESS table, as held by TCRdb, lists in-frame sequences with V and J called but not all clones. Of the missing ones, under half trace to an unresolved V gene in checked studies; the others have no known cause. The DNA gave D and trimming, while V, J and clone size come from that table. The sample records about 600,000 clones, around 81% of which are singletons. Together, the top ten hold approximately 12% of the sample.

The chain is encoded by TRBV6-1 joined to TRBJ2-2, with the D segment identity uncertain. Specimen: PBMCs. This TCR was sampled from a woman in her forties in good health. Some clones in this sample may be carry-over from other donors' samples. The DNA sequence is given as TGTGCCAGCAGTGATCCGAGACGAAACACCGGGGAGCTGTTTTTT. It specifies CASSDPRRNTGELFF.